A single sample gave rise to the 25 T cell receptor beta chains below, sequenced in a study of blood T cell repertoires in COVID-19. Sequencing was performed with immunoSEQ multiplex PCR; in TCRdb, only in-frame clones are kept and a portion is missing. The table has a few hundred thousand clones, about 89% seen once; the top ten hold 8.8%. The sequenced sample was PBMCs or T cells enriched from blood (not recorded which). These receptor sequences come from a middle-aged man who had recovered from COVID-19.

The chain joins TRBV4-3 to TRBJ1-2; 7 bases are a match to TRBD1. CDR1 and CDR2 from the germline V gene are LGHNA and YSLEER. Trimming at V came to 2 bases and at J to 4 bases, leaving 19 bases not matched to a gene. This CDR3 spans 19 amino acids. CDR3 sequence (DNA): TGCGCCAGCAGCCAACAAAACACTGGGGGGACAGAATCTCTCTATGGCTACACCTTC. Its protein product is CASSQQNTGGTESLYGYTF.

The chain recombines TRBV18 with TRBJ2-7, with 7 bases matching TRBD1. Germline V gene data show CDR1 as KGHSH and CDR2 as LQKENI. J was trimmed by 5 bases and V by 4 bases; bases with no gene match: 2. CDR3 length: 12 amino acids. The CDR3 DNA follows: TGTGCCAGCTCACAGACAGGGAACGAGCAGTACTTC. Protein sequence: CASSQTGNEQYF. Using reference TRBV18 and TRBJ2-7 for the parts outside the CDR3, the full variable domain is NAGVMQNPRHLVRRRGQEARLRCSPMKGHSHVYWYRQLPEEGLKFMVYLQKENIIDESGMPKERFSAEFPKEGPSILRIQQVVRGDSAAYFCASSQTGNEQYFGPGTRLTVT.

The V gene is TRBV28, the J gene TRBJ1-2; D is unclear. CDR1 MDHEN and CDR2 SYDVKM come from the germline V gene. Trimming cost V 6 bases and J 4 bases, with 12 bases left between them. CDR3 length: 13 amino acids. For the CDR3, the DNA is TGTGCCAGCAGGGTGGAGGGATTCTATGGCTACACCTTC. It specifies CASRVEGFYGYTF.

The chain carries TRBV6-5 and TRBJ2-7; tentatively, D is TRBD1 (5 bases). There are 13 residues in the CDR3. CDR1 is MNHEY and CDR2 is SVGAGI in the germline V gene. The germline V and J ends were trimmed by 7 bases and 1 base, with 11 bases remaining between them. The CDR3 DNA reads as TGTGCCAGCACCAAGGGGCCATCCTACGAGCAGTACTTC. Protein: CASTKGPSYEQYF.

The V and J genes are TRBV19 and TRBJ1-2; a weak D match, TRBD1 (5 bases). V lost 10 bases to trimming and J lost 0 bases, with 15 bases between them. The CDR3 is 14 residues long. Per the germline V gene, CDR1 is LNHDA and CDR2 is SQIVND (reference sequence). CDR3 in DNA: TGTGCCACTCCGACGGGGGGAGCTAACTATGGCTACACCTTC. Protein product: CATPTGGANYGYTF.

V and J are TRBV30 and TRBJ1-1; 7 bases line up with TRBD1. The CDR3 is 16 residues long. The V and J ends lost 1 base and 5 bases, in that order; junction bases with no gene match: 13. CDR1 GTSNPN and CDR2 SVGIG come from the germline V gene (reference sequence). In DNA form, the CDR3 reads TGTGCCTGGAGTGGAGACAGGGACACCGGCCGTACTGAAGCTTTCTTT. It specifies CAWSGDRDTGRTEAFF.

This chain links TRBV6-1 with TRBJ2-1, with TRBD1 as a possible D gene (6 bases). V lost 2 bases, J lost 3 bases, and 11 bases lay in between. The CDR3 is 15 residues long. The germline V gene has CDR1 MNHNS and CDR2 SASEGT. The CDR3 is CASSESGAFYNEQFF. CDR3 coding DNA: TGTGCCAGCAGTGAATCAGGGGCCTTCTACAATGAGCAGTTCTTC.

This clone was observed a handful of times. V is TRBV11-1 and J is TRBJ1-1; TRBD1 agrees at 10 bases. This CDR3 spans 14 amino acids. Per the germline V gene, CDR1 is SGHAT and CDR2 is FQDESV (reference sequence). After removal of 5 bases from V and 8 bases from J, the junction contained 8 bases not matched to a gene. CDR3 sequence: CASSPLRTGGEAFF. Here the CDR3 DNA reads TGTGCCAGCAGCCCCCTTCGGACAGGGGGGGAAGCTTTCTTT.

This rearrangement joins TRBV7-8 to TRBJ1-6, with D possibly being TRBD1 (6 bases). The length of the CDR3 is 17 residues. V was pared by 5 bases and J by 5 bases, with 19 bases between. CDR1 is SGHVS, CDR2 FQNEAQ, per germline. CDR3 loop: CASSRFYRTDDNSPLHF. The CDR3 DNA reads TGTGCCAGCAGCCGATTCTACCGGACAGATGATAATTCACCCCTCCACTTT. Variable domain in full (rest from reference TRBV7-8 and TRBJ1-6): GAGVSQSPRYKVAKRGQDVALRCDPISGHVSLFWYQQALGQGPEFLTYFQNEAQLDKSGLPSDRFFAERPEGSVSTLKIQRTQQEDSAVYLCASSRFYRTDDNSPLHFGNGTRLTVT.

The chain is built from TRBV19 and TRBJ2-1; 11 bases map to TRBD1. After removal of 5 bases from V and 6 bases from J, the junction contained 6 bases not matched to a gene. The CDR3 length is 15 residues. Looked up from germline, CDR1 is LNHDA and CDR2 is SQIVND (reference sequence). CDR3 residues: CASSSPGTGGNEQFF. CDR3 in DNA: TGTGCCAGTAGTTCGCCAGGGACAGGGGGCAATGAGCAGTTCTTC.

The chain combines TRBV12-3 or TRBV12-4 with TRBJ2-1, with D uncertain. Trimming left V 5 bases short and J 6 bases short, with 5 bases between. The CDR3 loop spans 11 amino acids. CDR3 residues: CASSPRNEQFF. CDR3 in DNA: TGTGCCAGCAGTCCCCGCAATGAGCAGTTCTTC.

The V and J genes are TRBV5-1 and TRBJ2-7; 7 nucleotides align to TRBD1. The CDR3 is 15 residues long. The J segment lost 3 bases and the V segment lost 4 bases, leaving 10 bases of the junction unmatched. From germline, CDR1 is SGHRS and CDR2 YFSETQ. CDR3 protein: CASSMVGQVLYEQYF. For the CDR3, the DNA is TGCGCCAGCAGCATGGTAGGACAGGTCCTCTACGAGCAGTACTTC.

The chain is built from TRBV5-8 and TRBJ2-5, with D maybe TRBD1 (6 bases). Trimming took off 4 bases at V and 4 bases at J, with 20 bases between the two ends. Germline lookup yields CDR1 SGHTS and CDR2 YDEGEE. The CDR3 length is 16 residues. The CDR3 nucleotides read TGTGCCAGCAGCGTAACAGGGTCTGCGGGTCGAGAGACCCAGTACTTC. Amino acid sequence: CASSVTGSAGRETQYF. Supplemented by reference TRBV5-8 and TRBJ2-5, the full variable domain reads EAGVTQSPTHLIKTRGQQATLRCSPISGHTSVYWYQQALGLGLQFLLWYDEGEERNRGNFPPRFSGRQFPNYSSELNVNALELEDSALYLCASSVTGSAGRETQYFGPGTRLLVL.

The chain has TRBV30 and TRBJ1-4, with 8 positions matching TRBD1. CDR3 length: 14 amino acids. Germline assignment: CDR1 GTSNPN and CDR2 SVGIG (reference sequence). The V segment lost 3 bases and the J segment 8 bases; nucleotides outside the gene matches: 8. CDR3 bases: TGTGCCTGGAGCCCGGACAGGGTTGGGGAAAAACTGTTTTTT. Translation: CAWSPDRVGEKLFF. Filled out from reference TRBV30 and TRBJ1-4, the complete variable domain reads SQTIHQWPATLVQPVGSPLSLECTVEGTSNPNLYWYRQAAGRGLQLLFYSVGIGQISSEVPQNLSASRPQDRQFILSSKKLLLSDSGFYLCAWSPDRVGEKLFFGSGTQLSVL.

V gene TRBV5-1 combines with J gene TRBJ2-3; 8 bases map to TRBD1. After removal of 6 bases from V and 5 bases from J, the junction contained 8 bases not matched to a gene. The CDR3 totals 14 residues. Germline CDR1 SGHRS, CDR2 YFSETQ. CDR3 residues: CASTLDRELDTQYF. The CDR3 coding sequence is TGCGCCAGCACCCTGGACAGGGAGCTAGATACGCAGTATTTT.

This clone is a singleton in its sample. V usage is TRBV4-3 and J usage is TRBJ2-7; 10 positions match TRBD2. The J segment lost 5 bases and the V segment lost 4 bases, leaving 11 bases of the junction unmatched. CDR3 length: 16 residues. Per germline, CDR1 LGHNA and CDR2 YSLEER. The CDR3 protein is CASSRGSGRAYHEQYF. CDR3 nucleotides: TGCGCCAGCAGCCGCGGAAGCGGGAGGGCGTATCACGAGCAGTACTTC.

V and J are TRBV7-8 and TRBJ1-1; D not certain. Germline loops: CDR1 SGHVS, CDR2 FQNEAQ. V was pared by 4 bases and J by 5 bases, with 14 bases between. CDR3 length: 14 residues. DNA for the CDR3: TGTGCCAGCAGCTCCCACCGCGACGGGACTGAAGCTTTCTTT. Translating it yields CASSSHRDGTEAFF.

The chain uses TRBV27 and TRBJ2-1; 10 bases map to TRBD2. This CDR3 has 18 amino acids. The J segment lost 0 bases and the V segment lost 1 base, leaving 6 bases of the junction unmatched. Germline CDR1 and CDR2: MNHEY and SMNVEV (reference sequence). CDR3 in DNA: TGTGCCAGCAGTTTATTGGGGACTAGCGAGAGCTCCTACAATGAGCAGTTCTTC. Protein sequence: CASSLLGTSESSYNEQFF.

This chain joins TRBV9 and TRBJ1-2; possibly TRBD1 for D (5 bases). Trimming shortened V by 0 bases and J by 2 bases, and 8 bases separated the two germline ends. The germline V gene has CDR1 SGDLS and CDR2 YYNGEE. The CDR3 extends over 14 amino acids. CDR3 amino acids: CASSVGGRNYGYTF. The CDR3 coding sequence is TGTGCCAGCAGCGTAGGGGGCCGCAACTATGGCTACACCTTC.

The chain combines TRBV19 with TRBJ1-6; possibly TRBD1 for D (5 bases). V lost 0 bases to trimming and J lost 8 bases, with 11 bases between them. The CDR3 is 15 amino acids. Germline V gene sequence: CDR1 LNHDA, CDR2 SQIVND (reference sequence). CDR3 region: CASSIDRQGHSPLHF. The CDR3 DNA is TGTGCCAGTAGTATAGATCGGCAGGGCCATTCACCCCTCCACTTT. The variable domain in full, with the rest retrieved from reference TRBV19 and TRBJ1-6, is DGGITQSPKYLFRKEGQNVTLSCEQNLNHDAMYWYRQDPGQGLRLIYYSQIVNDFQKGDIAEGYSVSREKKESFPLTVTSAQKNPTAFYLCASSIDRQGHSPLHFGNGTRLTVT.

J is TRBJ1-5 and V is TRBV10-3, with 11 bases matching TRBD1. The CDR3 consists of 20 residues. The germline V gene encodes CDR1 ENHRY and CDR2 SYGVKD. J lost 6 bases, V lost 0 bases, and 16 bases had no gene match. CDR3 residues: CAISESGIRTGGVLGQPQHF. The CDR3 DNA sequence: TGTGCCATCAGTGAGTCGGGAATACGGACAGGGGGCGTCCTTGGTCAGCCCCAGCATTTT.

The table lists this clone with a few counts. The J gene is TRBJ2-7, the V gene TRBV28, with 10 bases identical to TRBD2. From germline, CDR1 is MDHEN and CDR2 SYDVKM. V gave up 3 bases and J gave up 5 bases; unmatched junction bases: 4. The CDR3 has 14 amino acids. The CDR3 bases are TGTGCCAGCAGTTTTGCACTAGCGGGAAACGAGCAGTACTTC. Protein product: CASSFALAGNEQYF. Full variable domain (outside the CDR3, taken from reference TRBV28 and TRBJ2-7): DVKVTQSSRYLVKRTGEKVFLECVQDMDHENMFWYRQDPGLGLRLIYFSYDVKMKEKGDIPEGYSVSREKKERFSLILESASTNQTSMYLCASSFALAGNEQYFGPGTRLTVT.

A single count supports this clone. This chain connects TRBV19 to TRBJ2-7; 7 positions match TRBD2. The CDR3 is made up of 17 amino acids. With V trimmed by 3 bases and J by 3 bases, 14 bases remained unmatched. CDR1 is LNHDA and CDR2 is SQIVND in the germline V gene (reference sequence). In DNA form, the CDR3 reads TGTGCCAGTAGTATCCGGGGGGTGCGACAGTTTCACTACGAGCAGTACTTC. This codes for CASSIRGVRQFHYEQYF.

The gene calls are TRBV19 and TRBJ2-3; maybe TRBD2 (6 bases). The V and J ends lost 7 bases and 3 bases respectively, with 17 bases between them. CDR1 and CDR2 (germline): LNHDA, SQIVND (reference sequence). This CDR3 is 15 amino acids long. CDR3 DNA: TGTGCCAGTATCGACCCCCGGCGGGGAACAGATACGCAGTATTTT. This sequence encodes CASIDPRRGTDTQYF.

V is TRBV20-1 and J is TRBJ2-1; 9 nucleotides line up with TRBD2. V was pared by 3 bases and J by 4 bases, with 7 bases of the junction left unmatched. The CDR3 covers 15 residues. Germline CDR1 reads DFQATT; CDR2 reads SNEGSKA (reference sequence). In DNA, the CDR3 is TGCAGTGCTAGTTCCGGACTAGCGAGATACAATGAGCAGTTCTTC. Translating it yields CSASSGLARYNEQFF.